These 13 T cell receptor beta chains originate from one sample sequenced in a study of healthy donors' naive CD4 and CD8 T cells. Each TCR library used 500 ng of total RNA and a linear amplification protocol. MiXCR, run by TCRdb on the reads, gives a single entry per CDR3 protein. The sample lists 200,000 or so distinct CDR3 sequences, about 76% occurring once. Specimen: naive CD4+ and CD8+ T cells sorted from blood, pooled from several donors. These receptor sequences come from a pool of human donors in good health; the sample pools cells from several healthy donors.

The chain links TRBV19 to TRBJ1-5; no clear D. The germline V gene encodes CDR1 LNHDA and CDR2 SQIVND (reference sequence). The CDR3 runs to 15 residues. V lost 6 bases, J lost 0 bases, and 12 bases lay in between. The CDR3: CASSLVVSSNQPQHF. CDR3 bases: TGTGCCAGTAGCCTGGTCGTATCTAGCAATCAGCCCCAGCATTTT.

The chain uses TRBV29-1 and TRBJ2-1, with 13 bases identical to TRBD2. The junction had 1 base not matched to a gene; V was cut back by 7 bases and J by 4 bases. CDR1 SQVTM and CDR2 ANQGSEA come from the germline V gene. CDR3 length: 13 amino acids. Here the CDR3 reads CSGGLAGYNEQFF. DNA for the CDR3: TGCAGCGGGGGACTAGCGGGGTACAATGAGCAGTTCTTC.

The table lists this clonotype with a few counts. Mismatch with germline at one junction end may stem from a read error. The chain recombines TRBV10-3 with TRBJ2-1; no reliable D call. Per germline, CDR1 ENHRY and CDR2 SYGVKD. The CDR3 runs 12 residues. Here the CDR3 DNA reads TGTGCCATCAGTCAGTCCTACAATGAGCAGTTCTTC. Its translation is CAISQSYNEQFF.

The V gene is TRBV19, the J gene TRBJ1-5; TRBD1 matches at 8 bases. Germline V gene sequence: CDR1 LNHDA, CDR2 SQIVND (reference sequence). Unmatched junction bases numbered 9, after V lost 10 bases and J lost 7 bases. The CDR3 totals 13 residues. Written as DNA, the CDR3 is TGTGCCACCGCAGGGGGCGAAGGGCAGCCCCAGCATTTT. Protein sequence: CATAGGEGQPQHF.

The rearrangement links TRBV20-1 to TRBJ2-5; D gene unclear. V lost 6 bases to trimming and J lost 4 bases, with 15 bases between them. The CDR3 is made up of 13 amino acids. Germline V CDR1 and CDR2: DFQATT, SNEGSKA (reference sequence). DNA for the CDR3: TGCAGTGCCCGGGCTGACCATTTAGAGACCCAGTACTTC. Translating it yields CSARADHLETQYF.

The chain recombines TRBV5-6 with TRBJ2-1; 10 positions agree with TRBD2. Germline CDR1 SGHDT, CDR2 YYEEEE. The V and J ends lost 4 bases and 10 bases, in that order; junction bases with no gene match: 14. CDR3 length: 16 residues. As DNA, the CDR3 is TGTGCCAGCAGCGGCCCCGTAGCGGGAGGTCGTGGGGAGCAGTTCTTC. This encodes CASSGPVAGGRGEQFF. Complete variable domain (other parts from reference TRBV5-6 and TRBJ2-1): DAGVTQSPTHLIKTRGQQVTLRCSPKSGHDTVSWYQQALGQGPQFIFQYYEEEERQRGNFPDRFSGHQFPNYSSELNVNALLLGDSALYLCASSGPVAGGRGEQFFGPGTRLTVL.

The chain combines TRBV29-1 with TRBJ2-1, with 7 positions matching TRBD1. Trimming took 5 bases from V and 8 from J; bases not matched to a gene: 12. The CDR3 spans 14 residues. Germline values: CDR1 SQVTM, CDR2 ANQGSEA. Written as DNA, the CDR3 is TGCAGCGTTAACACCGGGACAGCCTCCTATGAGCAGTTCTTC. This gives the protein CSVNTGTASYEQFF.

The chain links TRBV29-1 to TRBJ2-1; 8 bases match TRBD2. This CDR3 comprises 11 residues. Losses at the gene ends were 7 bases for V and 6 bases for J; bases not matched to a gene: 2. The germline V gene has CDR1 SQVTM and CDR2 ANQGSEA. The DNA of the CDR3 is TGCAGCGGGACTAGCCCCAATGAGCAGTTCTTC. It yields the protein CSGTSPNEQFF.

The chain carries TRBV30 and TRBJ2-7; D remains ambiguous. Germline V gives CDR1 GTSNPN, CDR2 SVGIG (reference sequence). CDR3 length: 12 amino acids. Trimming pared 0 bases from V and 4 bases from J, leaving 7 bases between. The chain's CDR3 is CAWSVMGYEQYF. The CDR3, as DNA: TGTGCCTGGAGTGTAATGGGTTACGAGCAGTACTTC.

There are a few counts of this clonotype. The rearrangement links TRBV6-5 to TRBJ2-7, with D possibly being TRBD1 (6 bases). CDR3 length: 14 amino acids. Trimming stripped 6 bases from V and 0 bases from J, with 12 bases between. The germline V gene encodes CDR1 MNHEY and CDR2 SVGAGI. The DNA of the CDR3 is TGTGCCAGCAGCCGGGACACCGCCTCCTACGAGCAGTACTTC. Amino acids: CASSRDTASYEQYF.

The CDR3 nucleotides are TGTGCCAGTTCGTCGACTAGCGGGAGTGGGGGAGAGACCCAGTACTTC. As protein: CASSSTSGSGGETQYF. The rearrangement joins TRBV19 to TRBJ2-5; 12 positions agree with TRBD2. Germline V gene data show CDR1 as LNHDA and CDR2 as SQIVND (reference sequence). V was pared by 8 bases and J by 4 bases, with 11 bases of the junction left unmatched. The CDR3 is made up of 16 amino acids.

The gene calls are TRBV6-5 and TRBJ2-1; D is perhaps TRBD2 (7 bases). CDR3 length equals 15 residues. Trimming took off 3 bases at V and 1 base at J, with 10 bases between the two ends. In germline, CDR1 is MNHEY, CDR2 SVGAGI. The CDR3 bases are TGTGCCAGCAGTTATGGGGGGGCGTCCTACAATGAGCAGTTCTTC. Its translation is CASSYGGASYNEQFF.

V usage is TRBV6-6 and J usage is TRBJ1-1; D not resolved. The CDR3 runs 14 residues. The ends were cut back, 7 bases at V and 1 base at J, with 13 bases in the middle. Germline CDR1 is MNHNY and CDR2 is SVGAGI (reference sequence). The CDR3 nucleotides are TGTGCCAGCATCCCTCGCCACCGGAACACTGAAGCTTTCTTT. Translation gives CASIPRHRNTEAFF.